The source of this T cell receptor (beta chain) is a study of blood T cell repertoires in COVID-19. The germline V gene encodes CDR1 LNHDA and CDR2 SQIVND (reference sequence). The germline V and J ends were trimmed by 0 bases and 4 bases, with 11 bases remaining between them. The CDR3 spans 15 residues. Participants, 18 to 89 years old, spanned 25 or so US areas. Participant-reported clinical history was the basis for cohort assignment. Study processing details: By means of reference gene primer amplification, nucleated cell counts were estimated. The method was immunoSEQ multiplex PCR; TCRdb's version includes in-frame clones alone and lacks a portion of them. V, J and clone size derive from that table, while D and trimming were established from the DNA sequence. The sample has around 150,000 clones; about 80% are singletons.

This receptor was taken from a woman in her fifties or sixties who had recovered from COVID-19. Sequencing was performed on PBMCs or T cells enriched from blood (not recorded which). V is TRBV19 and J is TRBJ2-3, with TRBD2 as a possible D gene (6 bases). The CDR3 is CASSIEPRGADTQYF. Here the CDR3 DNA reads TGTGCCAGTAGTATAGAACCTCGCGGGGCAGATACGCAGTATTTT.